The next 3 T cell receptor beta chains were all read from a single sample in a study of T cell clonality in common variable immunodeficiency. Sequenced by immunoSEQ multiplex PCR; TCRdb stores in-frame clones only, minus some. This sample comprises about 25,000 clones, none seen once only. These receptors lack a known antigen. General study findings and limits: Fewer deletions and N-nucleotide insertions were reportedly seen in common variable immunodeficiency TCR beta sequences.

Sequenced input: peripheral blood mononuclear cells. The receptors originated from a human donor with common variable immunodeficiency.

This clone was detected many times. Coverage ceases 3 residues before the CDR3 finishes, and the germline J gene fills in the end. V gene TRBV5-1 combines with J gene TRBJ2-3; 7 bases fit TRBD1. V lost 4 bases and J lost 4; bases outside the gene matches: 6. There are 14 residues in the CDR3. CDR1 and CDR2 (germline): SGHRS, YFSETQ. The sequenced part of the CDR3 DNA is TGCGCCAGCAGCGAGGGACAGCCCTCAGATACG. It encodes CASSEGQPSDT. From start to end, the CDR3 is CASSEGQPSDTQYF.

At least ten counts were recorded for this clone. The observed sequence ends 3 residues before the CDR3 terminus, with the missing tail filled in from the germline J gene. The rearrangement joins TRBV7-8 to TRBJ2-7; TRBD1 or TRBD2 may be the D gene (5 bases each). The germline gives CDR1 SGHVS, CDR2 FQNEAQ. CDR3 length: 13 amino acids. Trimming removed 5 bases at V and 4 bases at J, with 12 bases between. The CDR3 loop is CASSLRETYEQYF. The sequenced part of the CDR3 DNA is TGTGCCAGCAGCCTCAGGGAGACTTACGAG.

This clone was recorded a few times. The sequenced fragment ends 3 residues before the CDR3 boundary, so the rest is inferred from the germline J gene. The rearrangement links TRBV19 to TRBJ2-3, with 8 bases aligning to TRBD1. Germline CDR1 reads LNHDA; CDR2 reads SQIVND (reference sequence). The CDR3 loop spans 15 amino acids. Losses at the gene ends were 4 bases for V and 2 bases for J; bases not matched to a gene: 5. The CDR3 sequence is CASSSRDRLTDTQYF. The DNA read from the CDR3 is TGTGCCAGTAGTAGCCGGGACAGGCTCACAGATACG.